This TCR beta chain appears in the sequencing data of a study of T cells expressing NK-cell markers. TCRdb reprocessed the 5' RACE reads and keeps a single row for each CDR3 protein, giving no DNA. This sample's clone table lists a few hundred thousand distinct CDR3 sequences. This CDR3 has 13 amino acids. The chain links TRBV12-3 or TRBV12-4 to TRBJ2-1. The receptor was derived from a man younger than 35 in good health. Sequences were obtained from blood T cells: a sorted CD56 or NKG2C T cell subset, CD4+ or CD8+ T cells, or bulk PBMC T cells (not recorded which). The CDR3 loop reads CASSFGVGIGGFF.